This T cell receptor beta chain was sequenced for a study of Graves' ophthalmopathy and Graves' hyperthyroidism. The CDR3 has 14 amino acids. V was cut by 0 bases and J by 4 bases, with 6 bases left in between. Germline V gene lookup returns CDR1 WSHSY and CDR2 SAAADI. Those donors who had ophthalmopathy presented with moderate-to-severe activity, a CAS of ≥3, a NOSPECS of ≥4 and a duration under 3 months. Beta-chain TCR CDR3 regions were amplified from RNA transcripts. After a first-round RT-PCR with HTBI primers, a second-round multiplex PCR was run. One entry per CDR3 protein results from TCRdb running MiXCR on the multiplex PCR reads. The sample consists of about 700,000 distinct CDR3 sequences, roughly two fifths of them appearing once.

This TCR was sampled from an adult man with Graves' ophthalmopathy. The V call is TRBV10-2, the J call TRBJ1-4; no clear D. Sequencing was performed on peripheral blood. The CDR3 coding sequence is TGCGCCAGCAGTGAGTCAGGATTTAATGAAAAACTGTTTTTT. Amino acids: CASSESGFNEKLFF.